The 30 T cell receptor beta chains below were found in one sample sequenced in a study of T cell repertoires in cytomegalovirus infection. Their cognate antigens are unknown. TCRdb reprocessed the reads via MiXCR and lists one record per CDR3 protein. The data show 57,000 or so distinct CDR3 sequences, 25% to 40% seen once. The sequencing input was PBMCs, sequenced either directly or after in vitro stimulation (not recorded which). These TCRs come from a human donor in good health (CMV status not recorded). Some clones in this sample may be carry-over from other donors' samples.

CDR3: CASSINDRQETQYF. The CDR3 nucleotides are TGCGCCAGCAGCATTAATGACAGACAAGAGACCCAGTACTTC. This rearrangement joins TRBV5-1 to TRBJ2-5; weak D call: TRBD1 (5 bases). Trimming pared 4 bases from V and 2 bases from J, leaving 12 bases between. CDR1 and CDR2 (germline): SGHRS, YFSETQ. The CDR3 has 14 residues.

V and J are TRBV19 and TRBJ1-2, with D perhaps TRBD1 (5 bases). This CDR3 has 15 residues. Trimming shortened V by 7 bases and J by 7 bases, and 22 bases separated the two germline ends. Germline V gene lookup returns CDR1 LNHDA and CDR2 SQIVND (reference sequence). For the CDR3, the DNA is TGTGCCAGTACCCAAAGACCGCGAGGAGGGGCTGGCTACACCTTC. It translates to CASTQRPRGGAGYTF. The whole variable domain, filled in from reference TRBV19 and TRBJ1-2, reads DGGITQSPKYLFRKEGQNVTLSCEQNLNHDAMYWYRQDPGQGLRLIYYSQIVNDFQKGDIAEGYSVSREKKESFPLTVTSAQKNPTAFYLCASTQRPRGGAGYTFGSGTRLTVV.

This clonotype was observed many times. The CDR3 loop reads CASSSDSPYEQYF. As DNA, the CDR3 is TGTGCCAGCAGTTCGGACAGTCCCTACGAGCAGTACTTC. The chain combines TRBV12-3 or TRBV12-4 with TRBJ2-7; maybe TRBD1 (6 bases). V dropped 4 bases and J dropped 2 bases, with 9 bases sitting between them. This CDR3 is 13 amino acids long.

This clonotype has only a few counts. The rearrangement uses TRBV14 and TRBJ1-2; 9 nucleotides agree with TRBD1. The CDR3 runs to 16 residues. Germline V gene lookup returns CDR1 SGHDN and CDR2 FVKESK. Trimming took 1 base from V and 5 from J; bases not matched to a gene: 8. CDR3 sequence (DNA): TGTGCCAGCAGCCAAGGTTTGGACAGGGGCGTTTATGGCTACACCTTC. It codes for CASSQGLDRGVYGYTF.

There are a few counts of this clonotype. The J gene is TRBJ1-3, the V gene TRBV12-3 or TRBV12-4; D not resolved. This CDR3 spans 10 amino acids. The V gene lost 3 bases and the J gene lost 7 bases, with 1 base spanning the gap. Written as DNA, the CDR3 is TGTGCCAGCAGTTTCAACACCATATATTTT. It encodes CASSFNTIYF.

This clonotype came up a few times. The V call is TRBV5-6, the J call TRBJ1-5; D not resolved. V lost 0 bases and J lost 12, with 10 bases in between. Germline values: CDR1 SGHDT, CDR2 YYEEEE. This CDR3 comprises 12 residues. CDR3 sequence (DNA): TGTGCCAGCAGCTTGGTCGTAGATCACCAGCATTTT. It specifies CASSLVVDHQHF.

The J gene is TRBJ2-7, the V gene TRBV20-1; 10 nucleotides line up with TRBD2. V gave up 6 bases and J gave up 6 bases; unmatched junction bases: 8. CDR1 and CDR2 (germline): DFQATT, SNEGSKA (reference sequence). The CDR3 extends over 13 amino acids. The chain's CDR3 is CSALAGARAEQYF. The CDR3 DNA is TGCAGTGCCCTAGCGGGAGCTAGGGCCGAGCAGTACTTC.

The chain is built from TRBV7-9 and TRBJ2-7; TRBD2 matches at 8 bases. The trim removed 5 bases at V and 0 bases at J, leaving 9 bases unmatched. CDR1 and CDR2 (germline): SEHNR, FQNEAQ (reference sequence). The CDR3 is 16 residues long. The CDR3 protein is CASSQPVAGSSYEQYF. For the CDR3, the DNA is TGTGCCAGCAGCCAACCCGTAGCGGGGAGCTCCTACGAGCAGTACTTC.

In its sample, this clonotype was seen a few times. This chain joins TRBV29-1 and TRBJ1-5, with D possibly matching TRBD1 (5 bases). The V and J ends lost 3 bases and 6 bases respectively, with 12 bases between them. CDR1 and CDR2 (germline): SQVTM, ANQGSEA. The CDR3 loop spans 13 amino acids. The DNA of the CDR3 is TGCAGCGTTGACGCGGGGGGTGGTCAGCCCCAGCATTTT. Residues: CSVDAGGGQPQHF.

This clonotype was seen ten or more times. V usage is TRBV7-2 and J usage is TRBJ2-7, with TRBD1 identical over 9 bases. The CDR3 length is 15 residues. Germline CDR1 and CDR2: SGHTA and FQGNSA. V lost 5 bases and J lost 2; bases outside the gene matches: 7. The CDR3, as DNA: TGTGCCAGCAGCCAGACAGGGGGTGACACCTACGAGCAGTACTTC. Its protein product is CASSQTGGDTYEQYF.

This clonotype was seen more than once but under ten times. The chain has TRBV12-3 or TRBV12-4 and TRBJ1-2; D uncertain. The CDR3 sequence is 15 residues long. V shed 5 bases and J shed 7 bases, with 20 bases lying between them. Here the CDR3 reads CASSRRGGLASGYTF. CDR3 coding DNA: TGTGCCAGCAGTAGGCGAGGAGGGTTGGCGAGTGGCTACACCTTC.

The gene calls are TRBV7-2 and TRBJ1-6, with 7 bases identical to TRBD1. CDR1 and CDR2 from the germline V gene are SGHTA and FQGNSA. The CDR3 is 15 amino acids. Trimming at V came to 4 bases and at J to 10 bases, leaving 10 bases not matched to a gene. For the CDR3, the DNA is TGTGCCAGCAGCTCTCAACAGGGGTTCGGATCACCCCTCCACTTT. Residues: CASSSQQGFGSPLHF.

The chain is built from TRBV19 and TRBJ1-1; no clear D gene. CDR1 is LNHDA and CDR2 is SQIVND in the germline V gene (reference sequence). V lost 7 bases and J lost 11, with 14 bases in between. This CDR3 is 11 amino acids long. The CDR3 is CASTTLGRAFF. The DNA for the CDR3 is TGTGCCAGTACTACCCTCGGAAGGGCTTTCTTT.

This clonotype is labeled as medium-sized. The V gene is TRBV11-2, the J gene TRBJ2-3; D is unresolved. CDR1 is SGHAT, CDR2 FQNNGV, per germline. Trimming stripped 5 bases from V and 6 bases from J, with 21 bases between. This CDR3 comprises 16 residues. CDR3 DNA sequence: TGTGCCAGCAGCCGCGACTTAGCTGTACCCCGGGATACGCAGTATTTT. Its translation: CASSRDLAVPRDTQYF.

This clonotype has just a few counts. The V and J genes are TRBV7-9 and TRBJ1-1; D not resolved. This CDR3 is 13 amino acids long. The V end was cut by 4 bases, the J end by 0 bases, with 6 bases between. In germline, CDR1 is SEHNR, CDR2 FQNEAQ (reference sequence). The CDR3: CASSSSVNTEAFF. CDR3 in DNA: TGTGCCAGCAGCTCTTCAGTGAACACTGAAGCTTTCTTT.

This clonotype was detected a few times. This chain uses TRBV7-2 with TRBJ2-6; D remains unclear. The length of the CDR3 is 13 residues. Germline loops: CDR1 SGHTA, CDR2 FQGNSA. Deletions cut 5 bases from V and 4 bases from J, with 6 bases between. CDR3 sequence: CASSRRGANVLTF. In DNA form, the CDR3 reads TGTGCCAGCAGCCGCCGGGGGGCCAACGTCCTGACTTTC.

The chain has TRBV7-2 and TRBJ1-4; D unclear. The germline gives CDR1 SGHTA, CDR2 FQGNSA. This CDR3 contains 14 residues. V dropped 1 base and J dropped 4 bases, with 7 bases sitting between them. CDR3 residues: CASSLEWGNEKLFF. The CDR3 bases are TGTGCCAGCAGCTTAGAATGGGGTAATGAAAAACTGTTTTTT.

This clonotype has more than one count but fewer than ten. The chain has TRBV6-6 and TRBJ1-2; 8 positions match TRBD1. The CDR3 totals 14 residues. From germline, CDR1 is MNHNY and CDR2 SVGAGI (reference sequence). V lost 0 bases to trimming and J lost 4 bases; unmatched junction nucleotides: 1. The CDR3 DNA follows: TGTGCCAGCAGTTACTCGACAGGGGCCTATGGCTACACCTTC. It yields the protein CASSYSTGAYGYTF.

The gene calls are TRBV12-3 or TRBV12-4 and TRBJ1-2, with D possibly being TRBD1 (5 bases). Trimming removed 5 bases at V and 2 bases at J, with 18 bases between. This CDR3 spans 16 amino acids. This chain's CDR3 is CASSGSQAQTNYGYTF. CDR3 nucleotides: TGTGCCAGCAGTGGATCACAGGCTCAAACGAACTATGGCTACACCTTC.

This clonotype occurred a few times. The chain uses TRBV7-2 and TRBJ2-1; tentative D call: TRBD1 (5 bases). V dropped 3 bases and J dropped 3 bases, with 9 bases sitting between them. CDR1 and CDR2 (germline): SGHTA, FQGNSA. The CDR3 contains 14 residues. CDR3 sequence reads: CASSLTAFYNEQFF. As DNA, the CDR3 is TGTGCCAGCAGCTTGACAGCGTTCTACAATGAGCAGTTCTTC.

The chain carries TRBV7-9 and TRBJ1-2; 8 bases are shared with TRBD1. Germline V CDR1 and CDR2: SEHNR, FQNEAQ (reference sequence). This CDR3 is 14 amino acids long. The ends lost 5 bases at V and 7 bases at J; junction bases unmatched: 9. The CDR3 DNA follows: TGTGCCAGCAGCCCAGAGCAGGGGGCAGTTGGCTACACCTTC. Translated, it gives CASSPEQGAVGYTF.

This clonotype was counted between two and nine times. The chain uses TRBV5-5 and TRBJ1-1; 8 bases match TRBD1. V lost 4 bases and J lost 11; bases outside the gene matches: 4. This CDR3 region has 11 residues. Germline V CDR1 and CDR2: SGHKS, YYEKEE (reference sequence). CDR3 DNA: TGTGCCAGCAGCCAGGGGGCGTTCGCTTTCTTT. Its protein product is CASSQGAFAFF.

The chain employs TRBV12-3 or TRBV12-4 and TRBJ2-5; D possibly corresponds to TRBD2 (6 bases). V lost 5 bases, J lost 5 bases, and 12 bases lay in between. The CDR3 has 13 residues. CDR3 nucleotides: TGTGCCAGCAGTCTCACTAGCCCCGAGACCCAGTACTTC. The encoded protein is CASSLTSPETQYF.

This clonotype has a handful of counts. CDR3 coding DNA: TGTGCCAGCAGCCCCTGGGAGTTCTTC. Protein: CASSPWEFF. The V and J genes are TRBV7-6 and TRBJ2-1; D gene unclear. The CDR3 spans 9 residues. Germline V lookup: CDR1 SGHVS, CDR2 FNYEAQ. The V gene lost 5 bases and the J gene lost 14 bases, with 7 bases spanning the gap. The full variable domain, its missing parts supplied by reference TRBV7-6 and TRBJ2-1, is GAGVSQSPRYKVTKRGQDVALRCDPISGHVSLYWYRQALGQGPEFLTYFNYEAQQDKSGLPNDRFSAERPEGSISTLTIQRTEQRDSAMYRCASSPWEFFGPGTRLTVL.

The chain carries TRBV19 and TRBJ1-5, with D perhaps TRBD1 (6 bases). The CDR3 consists of 15 residues. The germline V gene has CDR1 LNHDA and CDR2 SQIVND (reference sequence). Between the trimmed V and J ends, which lost 6 bases and 1 base, there was a span of 13 bases. Written as DNA, the CDR3 is TGTGCCAGTAGCGGGGGCAGATCGAGCAATCAGCCCCAGCATTTT. Its translation: CASSGGRSSNQPQHF.

This clonotype has only one observation. The CDR3 coding sequence is TGTGCCAGCAGCGCTAGGGTCTTTCGGGAGACCCAGTACTTC. This sequence encodes CASSARVFRETQYF. The chain has TRBV11-2 and TRBJ2-5; unclear D gene. CDR3 size: 14 residues. Germline V gene data show CDR1 as SGHAT and CDR2 as FQNNGV. The ends were cut back, 5 bases at V and 5 bases at J, with 15 bases in the middle.

The chain uses TRBV2 and TRBJ1-1, with D possibly TRBD1 on 6 matching bases. The CDR3 extends over 15 amino acids. Deletions cut 4 bases from V and 1 base from J, with 13 bases between. Germline lookup yields CDR1 SNHLY and CDR2 FYNNEI. CDR3 protein: CASSVQGRGNTEAFF. DNA for the CDR3: TGTGCCAGCAGTGTACAGGGACGGGGGAACACTGAAGCTTTCTTT.

This rearrangement joins TRBV11-2 to TRBJ2-3, with TRBD2 as a possible D gene (5 bases). The CDR3 sequence is 14 residues long. CDR1 is SGHAT, CDR2 FQNNGV, per germline. The ends were cut back, 8 bases at V and 2 bases at J, with 14 bases in the middle. The CDR3 DNA follows: TGTGCCAGCTCTCGGACGGGATACACAGATACGCAGTATTTT. This encodes CASSRTGYTDTQYF. Supplemented by reference TRBV11-2 and TRBJ2-3, the full variable domain reads EAGVAQSPRYKIIEKRQSVAFWCNPISGHATLYWYQQILGQGPKLLIQFQNNGVVDDSQLPKDRFSAERLKGVDSTLKIQPAKLEDSAVYLCASSRTGYTDTQYFGPGTRLTVL.

The chain links TRBV4-1 to TRBJ2-5; perhaps TRBD2 as D (6 bases). Trimming cost V 0 bases and J 4 bases, with 18 bases left between them. CDR1 and CDR2 (germline): MGHRA, YSYEKL. There are 17 residues in the CDR3. CDR3 loop: CASSQDRTRGRRETQYF. The CDR3 DNA reads as TGCGCCAGCAGCCAAGATCGAACTCGGGGGAGACGAGAGACCCAGTACTTC.

This clonotype was picked up many times. This sequence joins TRBV7-8 and TRBJ2-3, with 9 positions matching TRBD2. The CDR3 consists of 18 residues. The V gene's germline CDR1 is SGHVS and CDR2 FQNEAQ. V shed 1 base, J shed 1 base, and the junction held 9 bases outside the gene matches. CDR3 protein: CASSLGGSGGARTDTQYF. CDR3 nucleotide sequence: TGTGCCAGCAGCTTAGGGGGTAGCGGGGGAGCCCGCACAGATACGCAGTATTTT.